A single sample is the source of the 24 T cell receptor beta chains below, sequenced in a study of T cells in Graves' hyperthyroidism and ophthalmopathy. Template material for amplifying TCR beta CDR3 regions consisted of RNA transcripts. Carried out on the TCR CDR3, a first-round RT-PCR used the HTBI primer set. TCRdb re-derived calls from the multiplex PCR reads in MiXCR, one entry per CDR3 protein. Seen here are hundreds of thousands of distinct CDR3 sequences, roughly a sixth observed once, and the top ten hold roughly 3%. Input material: blood. Receptor source: a woman in her thirties or forties with Graves' ophthalmopathy.

A few counts support this clonotype. V gene TRBV6-1 combines with J gene TRBJ2-4; D unresolved. This CDR3 is built from 13 residues. Trimming removed 9 bases from V and 6 bases from J, with 15 bases in between. Germline loops: CDR1 MNHNS, CDR2 SASEGT. CDR3 residues: CASDDNPLNIQYF. The CDR3 nucleotides are TGTGCCAGTGATGATAATCCCCTAAACATTCAGTACTTC.

This clonotype was observed at least ten times. The chain joins TRBV6-1 to TRBJ2-3, with 7 bases that match TRBD1. Trimming cost V 6 bases and J 1 base; bases outside gene matches: 4. This CDR3 region has 14 residues. Germline V gives CDR1 MNHNS, CDR2 SASEGT. CDR3 DNA sequence: TGTGCCAGCAGACTCGGACAGGGCACAGATACGCAGTATTTT. As protein: CASRLGQGTDTQYF.

This clonotype has a count of ten or more. The chain couples TRBV5-4 to TRBJ2-3; 8 positions agree with TRBD1. V shed 4 bases, J shed 0 bases, and the junction held 7 bases outside the gene matches. The germline gives CDR1 SGHNT, CDR2 YYREEE (reference sequence). The CDR3 runs 16 residues. CDR3 sequence (DNA): TGTGCCAGCAGCCGTCGGACAGGGTCGAGCACAGATACGCAGTATTTT. Its protein product is CASSRRTGSSTDTQYF.

This clonotype was recorded many times. The CDR3 sequence: CASSLIAGDTQYF. In DNA form, the CDR3 reads TGTGCCAGCAGCTTAATAGCGGGAGATACGCAGTATTTT. The chain employs TRBV5-8 and TRBJ2-3; 7 bases fit TRBD2. Per germline, CDR1 SGHTS and CDR2 YDEGEE. The V gene end was trimmed by 2 bases and the J gene end by 5 bases; junction bases not matched to a gene: 2. This CDR3 comprises 13 residues.

This clonotype was recorded at least ten times. This chain uses TRBV29-1 with TRBJ1-1, with no clear D. CDR1 is SQVTM, CDR2 ANQGSEA, per germline. The CDR3 is 13 residues long. Trimming cost V 7 bases and J 0 bases, with 12 bases left between them. Here the CDR3 DNA reads TGCAGCGCCGGAGCCGTAATGAACACTGAAGCTTTCTTT. This sequence encodes CSAGAVMNTEAFF.

This clonotype was recorded many times. The chain joins TRBV20-1 to TRBJ2-7; 13 bases map to TRBD2. Trimming removed 6 bases from V and 0 bases from J; junction bases left unmatched: 8. The CDR3 sequence is 16 residues long. Germline assignment: CDR1 DFQATT and CDR2 SNEGSKA (reference sequence). The CDR3 nucleotides are TGCAGTGCAAGATCCGGGACTAGCGGGGACTCCTACGAGCAGTACTTC. It is translated as CSARSGTSGDSYEQYF.

This clonotype was counted many times. V gene TRBV2 combines with J gene TRBJ2-1; 9 bases line up with TRBD2. V dropped 2 bases and J dropped 7; count of bases not matched to a gene: 6. Germline V lookup: CDR1 SNHLY, CDR2 FYNNEI. This CDR3 is 15 amino acids long. Written as DNA, the CDR3 is TGTGCCAGCAGTGAATTTGGCGGGAGGGCTAATGAGCAGTTCTTC. This gives the protein CASSEFGGRANEQFF.

This chain links TRBV6-1 with TRBJ2-1; TRBD2 matches 14 bases. The V gene end was trimmed by 6 bases and the J gene end by 7 bases; junction bases not matched to a gene: 5. The CDR3 sequence is 15 residues long. Germline lookup yields CDR1 MNHNS and CDR2 SASEGT. The chain's CDR3 is CASRRTSGRWNEQFF. For the CDR3, the DNA is TGTGCCAGCAGGCGGACTAGCGGGAGGTGGAATGAGCAGTTCTTC.

CDR3 coding DNA: TGTGCCTGGGACTTACACTCCTACAATGAGCAGTTCTTC. Protein product: CAWDLHSYNEQFF. This rearrangement joins TRBV2 to TRBJ2-1, with D possibly matching TRBD2 (6 bases). Per germline, CDR1 SNHLY and CDR2 FYNNEI. V was cut by 11 bases and J by 0 bases, with 11 bases left in between. The CDR3 totals 13 residues.

This clonotype was seen many times. The chain employs TRBV11-2 and TRBJ2-3; no clear D gene. The CDR3 consists of 13 residues. With 4 bases removed from V and 4 bases from J, the gap between germline ends came to 9 bases. Germline CDR1 SGHAT, CDR2 FQNNGV. CDR3 nucleotides: TGTGCCAGCAGCTCCTATGTTGCAGATACGCAGTATTTT. Its translation: CASSSYVADTQYF.

This clonotype was observed a few times. This rearrangement joins TRBV5-1 to TRBJ2-7, with D possibly TRBD2 on 5 matching bases. Germline V CDR1 and CDR2: SGHRS, YFSETQ. This CDR3 spans 14 amino acids. The V end lost 0 bases, the J end lost 6 bases, and 13 bases lay between the germline ends. The CDR3 region has the DNA TGCGCCAGCAGCTTGGGAGGGTTTGAAGTCGAGCAGTACTTC. It is translated as CASSLGGFEVEQYF.

This clonotype was counted ten times or more. The genes are TRBV12-3 or TRBV12-4 and TRBJ1-2, with 8 bases lining up with TRBD1. The CDR3 runs to 14 residues. Germline trimming cut 6 bases from V and 1 base from J; bases unmatched to any gene: 4. CDR3 DNA sequence: TGTGCCAGCAGACGGACAGGGTTTAACTATGGCTACACCTTC. Residues: CASRRTGFNYGYTF.

The chain has TRBV6-1 and TRBJ2-7, with TRBD2 as a possible D gene (5 bases). Germline CDR1 reads MNHNS; CDR2 reads SASEGT. The V and J ends lost 7 bases and 5 bases respectively, with 15 bases between them. This CDR3 region has 13 residues. The CDR3 spells CASMRRFQDEQYF. The CDR3 DNA reads TGTGCCAGCATGCGGAGGTTCCAGGACGAGCAGTACTTC.

The rearrangement uses TRBV24-1 and TRBJ2-7; D gene unclear. Trimming cost V 2 bases and J 0 bases, with 7 bases left between them. CDR1 KGHDR and CDR2 SFDVKD come from the germline V gene. The CDR3 totals 14 residues. The CDR3 reads CATSDSGNSYEQYF. CDR3 nucleotide sequence: TGTGCCACCAGTGATTCGGGCAACTCCTACGAGCAGTACTTC.

The J gene is TRBJ1-6, the V gene TRBV12-3 or TRBV12-4; D ambiguous. The CDR3 extends over 15 amino acids. Trimming removed 1 base from V and 2 bases from J, with 6 bases in between. This CDR3 reads CASSLGGTYNSPLHF. DNA for the CDR3: TGTGCCAGCAGTTTAGGCGGGACCTATAATTCACCCCTCCACTTT.

The CDR3 here is CASSTGLASTGELFF. The CDR3 nucleotides are TGTGCCAGCAGCACGGGACTAGCGAGCACCGGGGAGCTGTTTTTT. This sequence joins TRBV7-2 and TRBJ2-2; 10 positions agree with TRBD2. This CDR3 comprises 15 residues. Looked up from germline, CDR1 is SGHTA and CDR2 is FQGNSA. V was clipped by 5 bases and J by 4 bases; unmatched bases: 4.

The genes are TRBV10-2 and TRBJ1-4; D not certain. The CDR3 contains 17 residues. Trimming left V 1 base short and J 5 bases short, with 17 bases between. Per the germline V gene, CDR1 is WSHSY and CDR2 is SAAADI. CDR3 coding DNA: TGCGCCAGCAGTGAGTTACAAGTGGAATTTTTAAATGAAAAACTGTTTTTT. This gives the protein CASSELQVEFLNEKLFF.

This clonotype was seen only a few times. The chain recombines TRBV29-1 with TRBJ2-1; D gene unclear. The germline V gene encodes CDR1 SQVTM and CDR2 ANQGSEA. The CDR3 totals 14 residues. The V gene lost 6 bases and the J gene lost 6 bases, with 18 bases spanning the gap. The DNA of the CDR3 is TGCAGCGTCCACCCTGGTCCGATTGGCAATGAGCAGTTCTTC. Encoded protein: CSVHPGPIGNEQFF.

This clonotype appeared once. The rearrangement uses TRBV29-1 and TRBJ1-1, with TRBD1 identical over 9 bases. The CDR3 is 14 residues long. The V segment lost 0 bases and the J segment 6 bases; nucleotides outside the gene matches: 5. Germline loops: CDR1 SQVTM, CDR2 ANQGSEA. CDR3 sequence (DNA): TGCAGCGTTGAAGATGGGGACAGGGCCCCTGAAGCTTTCTTT. Its translation is CSVEDGDRAPEAFF.

The chain combines TRBV6-8 with TRBJ2-4; D is unclear. This CDR3 has 14 amino acids. CDR1 is MNHGY and CDR2 is SAAAGT in the germline V gene. The V and J ends lost 4 bases and 0 bases respectively, with 7 bases between them. The CDR3 loop reads CASSSPAAKNIQYF. The CDR3 DNA follows: TGTGCCAGCAGTTCGCCGGCAGCCAAAAACATTCAGTACTTC.

This clonotype was detected a few times. The gene calls are TRBV9 and TRBJ2-1; 7 nucleotides line up with TRBD2. The length of the CDR3 is 14 residues. The germline CDR1 and CDR2 sequences are SGDLS and YYNGEE. Unmatched junction bases numbered 6, after V lost 2 bases and J lost 7 bases. The CDR3 reads CASSVQRGTNEQFF. DNA for the CDR3: TGTGCCAGCAGCGTCCAGCGGGGCACTAATGAGCAGTTCTTC.

There are a few counts of this clonotype. The chain has TRBV30 and TRBJ1-2; unclear D gene. Germline-derived CDR1 and CDR2 are GTSNPN and SVGIG (reference sequence). The CDR3 is 12 amino acids. Trimming pared 1 base from V and 2 bases from J, leaving 5 bases between. The CDR3 DNA reads TGTGCCTGGAGTGCGGGAAACTATGGCTACACCTTC. Translated, it gives CAWSAGNYGYTF.

This clonotype was observed at least ten times. Relative to the germline gene, one junction end is altered; a read error may explain this. The genes are TRBV5-1 and TRBJ2-1; 8 bases are a match to TRBD1. CDR1 and CDR2 (germline): SGHRS, YFSETQ. The CDR3 has 15 residues. Here the CDR3 reads CASSLGTGNYNEQFF. The CDR3 region has the DNA TGTGCCAGCAGCTTGGGGACAGGTAACTACAATGAGCAGTTCTTC. Drawing the rest from reference TRBV5-1 and TRBJ2-1, the complete variable domain is KAGVTQTPRYLIKTRGQQVTLSCSPISGHRSVSWYQQTPGQGLQFLFEYFSETQRNKGNFPGRFSGRQFSNSRSEMNVSTLELGDSALYLCASSLGTGNYNEQFFGPGTRLTVL.

CDR3 residues: CASSKTGATLSYEQYF. In DNA form, the CDR3 reads TGTGCCAGCAGCAAGACAGGGGCAACCCTATCCTACGAGCAGTACTTC. The V call is TRBV5-5, the J call TRBJ2-7; the match to TRBD1 covers 8 bases. The germline V gene has CDR1 SGHKS and CDR2 YYEKEE (reference sequence). The length of the CDR3 is 16 residues. V shed 4 bases and J 1 base; nucleotides not matched to a gene: 10.